The source of this TCR beta chain is a study of T cell repertoires in cytomegalovirus infection. Overall study context: CMV infection plus the matching HLA type was flagged by public TCR beta signatures.

Study-level findings and limits: HLA-C-restricted CMV clonotypes gave the most frequent clonotype in two of eight donors. CMV carriers having the relevant HLA were flagged by cumulative public TCR beta family frequency.

One entry per CDR3 protein results from TCRdb running MiXCR on the reads. The table lists nearly 650,000 distinct CDR3 sequences, 24% of them singletons, with roughly 8% in the top ten. The germline V gene has CDR1 SGHDN and CDR2 FVKESK. V shed 1 base and J shed 5 bases, with 11 bases lying between them. The CDR3 runs to 14 residues. As for this clonotype: Its target is not known.

This clonotype was sampled from a human donor in good health (CMV status not recorded). Some clones in this sample may be carry-over from other donors' samples. The sequenced sample consisted of CD8+ T cells from PBMCs. V and J are TRBV14 and TRBJ1-1; D is unresolved. The DNA for the CDR3 is TGTGCCAGCAGCCAAGTTCGTGCATGGACTGAAGCTTTCTTT. It translates to CASSQVRAWTEAFF.